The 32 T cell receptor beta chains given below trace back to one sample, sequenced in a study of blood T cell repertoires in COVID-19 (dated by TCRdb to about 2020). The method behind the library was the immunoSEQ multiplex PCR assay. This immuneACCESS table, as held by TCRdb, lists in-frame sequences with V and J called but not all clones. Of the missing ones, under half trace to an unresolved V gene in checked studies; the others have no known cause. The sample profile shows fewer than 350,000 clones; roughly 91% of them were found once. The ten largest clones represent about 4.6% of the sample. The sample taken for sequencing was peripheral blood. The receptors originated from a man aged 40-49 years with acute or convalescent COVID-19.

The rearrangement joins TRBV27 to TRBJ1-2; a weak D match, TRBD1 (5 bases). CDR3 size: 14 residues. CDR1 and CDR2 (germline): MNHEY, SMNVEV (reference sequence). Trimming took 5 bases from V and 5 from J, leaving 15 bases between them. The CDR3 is CASSRAGQAYGYTF. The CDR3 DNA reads TGTGCCAGCAGTCGGGCAGGGCAGGCTTATGGCTACACCTTC.

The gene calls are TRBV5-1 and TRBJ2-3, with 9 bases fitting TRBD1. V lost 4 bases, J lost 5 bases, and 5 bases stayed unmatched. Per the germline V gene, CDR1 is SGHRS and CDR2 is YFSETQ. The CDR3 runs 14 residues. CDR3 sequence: CASSEQGAGDTQYF. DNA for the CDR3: TGCGCCAGCAGCGAACAGGGGGCCGGAGATACGCAGTATTTT.

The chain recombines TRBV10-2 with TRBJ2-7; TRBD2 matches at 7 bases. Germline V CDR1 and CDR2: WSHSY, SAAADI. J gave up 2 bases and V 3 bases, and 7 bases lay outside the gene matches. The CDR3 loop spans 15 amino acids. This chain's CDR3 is CASSERLAWTYEQYF. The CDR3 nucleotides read TGCGCCAGCAGTGAACGACTAGCCTGGACCTACGAGCAGTACTTC.

CDR3 protein: CASSTGQAPNEKLFF. CDR3 sequence (DNA): TGCGCCAGCAGCACCGGACAGGCCCCTAATGAAAAACTGTTTTTT. This chain connects TRBV5-1 to TRBJ1-4; 7 nucleotides line up with TRBD1. Losses at the gene ends were 4 bases for V and 3 bases for J; bases not matched to a gene: 6. From germline, CDR1 is SGHRS and CDR2 YFSETQ. The CDR3 covers 15 residues.

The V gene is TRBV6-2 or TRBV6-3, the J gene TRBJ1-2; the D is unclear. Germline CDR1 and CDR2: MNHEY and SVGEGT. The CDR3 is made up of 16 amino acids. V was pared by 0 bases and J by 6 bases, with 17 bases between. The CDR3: CASSYSMVGLSDGYTF. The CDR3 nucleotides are TGTGCCAGCAGTTACTCGATGGTGGGTTTGAGCGATGGCTACACCTTC.

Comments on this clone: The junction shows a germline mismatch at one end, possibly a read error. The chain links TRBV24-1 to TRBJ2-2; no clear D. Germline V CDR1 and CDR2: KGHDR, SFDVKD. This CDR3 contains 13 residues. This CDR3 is CAISHSNTGELFF. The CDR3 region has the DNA TGTGCCATCAGTCACAGTAACACCGGGGAGCTGTTTTTT.

The CDR3 is CASSMAPLNYGYTF. CDR3 coding DNA: TGTGCCAGTAGTATGGCCCCGCTCAACTATGGCTACACCTTC. The chain carries TRBV19 and TRBJ1-2; D remains unclear. Trimming shortened V by 3 bases and J by 2 bases, and 10 bases separated the two germline ends. The germline V gene has CDR1 LNHDA and CDR2 SQIVND (reference sequence). CDR3 length equals 14 residues.

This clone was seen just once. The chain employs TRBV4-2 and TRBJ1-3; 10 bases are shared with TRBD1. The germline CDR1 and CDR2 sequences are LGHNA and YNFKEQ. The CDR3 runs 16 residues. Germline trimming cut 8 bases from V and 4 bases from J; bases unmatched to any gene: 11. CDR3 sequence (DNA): TGTGCCAGCGGGACACGGGACAGGGGTGCGGGAAACACCATATATTTT. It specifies CASGTRDRGAGNTIYF.

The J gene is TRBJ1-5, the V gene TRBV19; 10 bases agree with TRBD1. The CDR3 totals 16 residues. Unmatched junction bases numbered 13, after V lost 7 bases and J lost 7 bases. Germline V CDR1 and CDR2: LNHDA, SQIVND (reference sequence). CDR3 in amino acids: CASTYLPGQGLQPQHF. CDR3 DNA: TGTGCCAGTACCTACTTGCCGGGACAGGGGCTGCAGCCCCAGCATTTT. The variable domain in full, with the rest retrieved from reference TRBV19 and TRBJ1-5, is DGGITQSPKYLFRKEGQNVTLSCEQNLNHDAMYWYRQDPGQGLRLIYYSQIVNDFQKGDIAEGYSVSREKKESFPLTVTSAQKNPTAFYLCASTYLPGQGLQPQHFGDGTRLSIL.

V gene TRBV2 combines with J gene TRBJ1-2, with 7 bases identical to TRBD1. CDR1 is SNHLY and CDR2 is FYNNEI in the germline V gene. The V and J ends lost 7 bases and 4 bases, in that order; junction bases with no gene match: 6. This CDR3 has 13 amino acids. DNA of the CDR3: TGTGCCAGCATTAGGGACAGTTCCTATGGCTACACCTTC. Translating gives CASIRDSSYGYTF.

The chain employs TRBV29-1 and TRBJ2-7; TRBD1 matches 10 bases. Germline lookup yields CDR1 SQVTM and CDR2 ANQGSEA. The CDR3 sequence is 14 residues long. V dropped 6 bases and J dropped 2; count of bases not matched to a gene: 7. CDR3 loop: CSVSRDRGPYEQYF. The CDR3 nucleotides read TGCAGCGTCTCCCGGGACAGGGGACCCTACGAGCAGTACTTC.

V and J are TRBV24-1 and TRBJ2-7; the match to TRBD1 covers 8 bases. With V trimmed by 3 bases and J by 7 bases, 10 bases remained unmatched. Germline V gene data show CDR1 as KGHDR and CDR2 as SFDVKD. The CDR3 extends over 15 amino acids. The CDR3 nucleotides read TGTGCCACCAGTGATGACCGGGACAGGACGGAGGAGCAGTACTTC. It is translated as CATSDDRDRTEEQYF.

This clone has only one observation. CDR3: CASSYGGRSYNEQFF. In DNA, the CDR3 is TGTGCCAGCAGTTATGGGGGGAGGTCCTACAATGAGCAGTTCTTC. This rearrangement joins TRBV6-5 to TRBJ2-1; weak D call: TRBD2 (6 bases). Germline CDR1 MNHEY, CDR2 SVGAGI. The length of the CDR3 is 15 residues. Trimming left V 3 bases short and J 1 base short, with 10 bases between.

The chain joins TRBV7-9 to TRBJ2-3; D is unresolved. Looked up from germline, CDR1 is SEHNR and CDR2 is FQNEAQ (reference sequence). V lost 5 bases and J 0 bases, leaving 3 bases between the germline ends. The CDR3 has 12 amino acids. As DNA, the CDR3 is TGTGCCAGCAGCCCTAGCACAGATACGCAGTATTTT. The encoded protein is CASSPSTDTQYF.

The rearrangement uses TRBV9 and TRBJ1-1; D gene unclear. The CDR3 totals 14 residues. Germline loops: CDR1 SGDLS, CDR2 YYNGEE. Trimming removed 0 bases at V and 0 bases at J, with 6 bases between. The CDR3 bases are TGTGCCAGCAGCGTAGCAGGCCTGAACACTGAAGCTTTCTTT. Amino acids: CASSVAGLNTEAFF. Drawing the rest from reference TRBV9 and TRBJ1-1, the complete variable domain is DSGVTQTPKHLITATGQRVTLRCSPRSGDLSVYWYQQSLDQGLQFLIQYYNGEERAKGNILERFSAQQFPDLHSELNLSSLELGDSALYFCASSVAGLNTEAFFGQGTRLTVV.

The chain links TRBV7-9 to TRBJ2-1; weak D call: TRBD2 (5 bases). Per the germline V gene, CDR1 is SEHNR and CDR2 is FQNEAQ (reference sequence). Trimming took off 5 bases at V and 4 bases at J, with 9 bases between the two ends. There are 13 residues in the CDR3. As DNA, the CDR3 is TGTGCCAGCAGCCAAGGAGGTTACAATGAGCAGTTCTTC. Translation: CASSQGGYNEQFF.

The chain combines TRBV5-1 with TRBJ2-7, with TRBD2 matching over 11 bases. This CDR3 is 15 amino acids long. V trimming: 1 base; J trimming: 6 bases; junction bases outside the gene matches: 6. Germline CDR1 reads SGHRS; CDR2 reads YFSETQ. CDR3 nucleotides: TGCGCCAGCAGCTTGTCAGGTAGCGGGGGGGCCGAGCAGTACTTC. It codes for CASSLSGSGGAEQYF.

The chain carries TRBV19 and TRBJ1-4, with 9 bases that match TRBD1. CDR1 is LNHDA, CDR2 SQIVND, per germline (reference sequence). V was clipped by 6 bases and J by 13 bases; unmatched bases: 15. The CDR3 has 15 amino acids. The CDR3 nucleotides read TGTGCCAGTAGCCGATGGAGGACAGGGGTACTTGGACTGTTTTTT. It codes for CASSRWRTGVLGLFF.

Written as DNA, the CDR3 is TGTGCCAGCAGCTTCCTAGCGGGGGCGAGCACAGATACGCAGTATTTT. This sequence encodes CASSFLAGASTDTQYF. This rearrangement joins TRBV7-8 to TRBJ2-3; TRBD2 matches 10 bases. Trimming removed 3 bases from V and 0 bases from J; junction bases left unmatched: 3. The CDR3 is 16 residues long. Per germline, CDR1 SGHVS and CDR2 FQNEAQ.

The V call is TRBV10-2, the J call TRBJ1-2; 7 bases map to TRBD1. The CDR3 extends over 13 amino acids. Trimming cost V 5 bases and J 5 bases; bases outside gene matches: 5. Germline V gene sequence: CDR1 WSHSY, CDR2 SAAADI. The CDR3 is CASSYRGDYGYTF. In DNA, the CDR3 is TGCGCCAGCAGTTACAGGGGAGATTATGGCTACACCTTC.

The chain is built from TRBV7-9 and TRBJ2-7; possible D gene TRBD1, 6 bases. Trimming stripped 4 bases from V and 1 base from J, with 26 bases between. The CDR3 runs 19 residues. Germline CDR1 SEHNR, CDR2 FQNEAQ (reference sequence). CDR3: CASSSTLSIQGEFSYEQYF. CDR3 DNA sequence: TGTGCCAGCAGCTCTACCCTATCCATACAGGGAGAGTTTTCCTACGAGCAGTACTTC. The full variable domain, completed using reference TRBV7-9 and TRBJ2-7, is DTGVSQNPRHKITKRGQNVTFRCDPISEHNRLYWYRQTLGQGPEFLTYFQNEAQLEKSRLLSDRFSAERPKGSFSTLEIQRTEQGDSAMYLCASSSTLSIQGEFSYEQYFGPGTRLTVT.

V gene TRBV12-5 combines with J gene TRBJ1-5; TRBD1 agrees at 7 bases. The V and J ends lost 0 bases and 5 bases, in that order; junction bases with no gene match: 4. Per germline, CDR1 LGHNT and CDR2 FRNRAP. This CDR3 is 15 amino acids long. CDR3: CASGLVQGPDQPQHF. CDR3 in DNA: TGTGCTAGTGGTTTGGTACAGGGGCCCGATCAGCCCCAGCATTTT.

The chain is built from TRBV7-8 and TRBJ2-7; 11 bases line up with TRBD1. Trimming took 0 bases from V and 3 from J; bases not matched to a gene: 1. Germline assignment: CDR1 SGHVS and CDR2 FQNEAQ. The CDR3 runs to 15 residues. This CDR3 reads CASSLAGQGGYEQYF. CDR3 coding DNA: TGTGCCAGCAGCTTAGCGGGACAGGGGGGCTACGAGCAGTACTTC.

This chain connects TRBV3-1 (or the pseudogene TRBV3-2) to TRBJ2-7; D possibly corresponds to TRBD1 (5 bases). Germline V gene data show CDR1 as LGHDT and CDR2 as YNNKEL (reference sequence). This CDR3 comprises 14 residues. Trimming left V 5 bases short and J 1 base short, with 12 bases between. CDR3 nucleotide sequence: TGTGCCAGCAGCTACGCAGGGCCGTCCTACGAGCAGTACTTC. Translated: CASSYAGPSYEQYF.

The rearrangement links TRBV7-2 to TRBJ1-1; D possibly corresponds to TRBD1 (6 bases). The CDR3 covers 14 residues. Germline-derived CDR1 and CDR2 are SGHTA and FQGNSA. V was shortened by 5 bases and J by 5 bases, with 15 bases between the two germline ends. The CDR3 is CASSLLRGLTEAFF. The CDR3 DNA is TGTGCCAGCAGCCTCCTCAGGGGTTTAACTGAAGCTTTCTTT.

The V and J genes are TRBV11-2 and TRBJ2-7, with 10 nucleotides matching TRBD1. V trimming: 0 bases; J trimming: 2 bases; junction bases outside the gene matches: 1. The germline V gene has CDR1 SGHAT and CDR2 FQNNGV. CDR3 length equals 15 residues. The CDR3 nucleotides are TGTGCCAGCAGCTTAGACGGACAGGGGGCCTACGAGCAGTACTTC. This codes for CASSLDGQGAYEQYF.

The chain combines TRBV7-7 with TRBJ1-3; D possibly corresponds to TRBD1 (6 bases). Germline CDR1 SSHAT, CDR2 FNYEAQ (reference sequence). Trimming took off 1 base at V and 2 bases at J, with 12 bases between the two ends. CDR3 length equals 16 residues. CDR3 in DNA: TGTGCCAGCAGCTTAGTGTCCAGGGGCCCTGGAAACACCATATATTTT. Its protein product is CASSLVSRGPGNTIYF.

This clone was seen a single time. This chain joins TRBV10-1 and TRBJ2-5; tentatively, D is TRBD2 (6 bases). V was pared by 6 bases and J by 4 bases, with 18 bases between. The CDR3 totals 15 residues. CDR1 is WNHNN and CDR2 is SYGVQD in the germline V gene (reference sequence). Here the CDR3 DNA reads TGCGCCAGCAGCCAGACCACAACCGGGGGAGAGACCCAGTACTTC. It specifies CASSQTTTGGETQYF.

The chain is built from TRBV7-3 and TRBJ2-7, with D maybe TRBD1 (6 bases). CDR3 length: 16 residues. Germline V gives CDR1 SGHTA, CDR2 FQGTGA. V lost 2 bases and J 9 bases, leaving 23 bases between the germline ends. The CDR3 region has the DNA TGTGCCAGCAGCTTACGTCCGAGGGGGTCGTATGATGTGCAGTACTTC. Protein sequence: CASSLRPRGSYDVQYF.

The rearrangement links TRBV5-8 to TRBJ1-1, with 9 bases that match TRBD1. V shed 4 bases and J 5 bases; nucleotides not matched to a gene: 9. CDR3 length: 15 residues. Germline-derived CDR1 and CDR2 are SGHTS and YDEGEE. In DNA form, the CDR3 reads TGTGCCAGCAGCCCCCAAGGACAGGGGCGAACTGAAGCTTTCTTT. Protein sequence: CASSPQGQGRTEAFF.

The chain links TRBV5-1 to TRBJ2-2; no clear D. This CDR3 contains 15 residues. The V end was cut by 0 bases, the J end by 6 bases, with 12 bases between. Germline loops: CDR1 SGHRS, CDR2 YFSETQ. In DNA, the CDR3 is TGCGCCAGCAGCTTGGCACAGAAGTACCCCGGGGAGCTGTTTTTT. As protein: CASSLAQKYPGELFF. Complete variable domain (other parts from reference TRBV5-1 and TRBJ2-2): KAGVTQTPRYLIKTRGQQVTLSCSPISGHRSVSWYQQTPGQGLQFLFEYFSETQRNKGNFPGRFSGRQFSNSRSEMNVSTLELGDSALYLCASSLAQKYPGELFFGEGSRLTVL.

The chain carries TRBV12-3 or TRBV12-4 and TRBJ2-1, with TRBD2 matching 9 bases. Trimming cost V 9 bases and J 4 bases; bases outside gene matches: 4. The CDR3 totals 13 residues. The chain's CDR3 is CASLAGEYNEQFF. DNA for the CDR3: TGTGCCAGTTTAGCGGGGGAGTACAATGAGCAGTTCTTC.